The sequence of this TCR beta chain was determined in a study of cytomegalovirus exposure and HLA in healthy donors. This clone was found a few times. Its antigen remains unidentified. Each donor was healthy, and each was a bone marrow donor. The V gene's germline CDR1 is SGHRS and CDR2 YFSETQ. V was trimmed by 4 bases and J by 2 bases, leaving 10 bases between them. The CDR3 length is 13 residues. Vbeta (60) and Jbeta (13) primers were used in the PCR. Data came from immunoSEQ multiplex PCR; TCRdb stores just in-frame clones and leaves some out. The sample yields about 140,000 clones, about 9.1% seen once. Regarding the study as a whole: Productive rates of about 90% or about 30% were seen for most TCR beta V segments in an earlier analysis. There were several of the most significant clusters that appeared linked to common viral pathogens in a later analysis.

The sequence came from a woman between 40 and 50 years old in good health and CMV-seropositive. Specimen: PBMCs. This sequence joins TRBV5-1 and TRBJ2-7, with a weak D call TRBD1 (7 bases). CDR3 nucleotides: TGCGCCAGCAGCGGAGGGACAGCCTACGAGCAGTACTTC. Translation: CASSGGTAYEQYF.